A selection of T cell receptor beta chains follows, all from one sample in a study of T cell repertoires in aging, cancer and after chemotherapy. TCRdb ran MiXCR on the multiplex PCR reads and lists one entry per CDR3 protein. The sample consists of 7,500 to 10,000 distinct CDR3 sequences, 24% of them appearing once. The sample taken for sequencing was blood. These receptors came from a human donor in good health. Both conserved end residues are part of each CDR3. Fields, in order: J gene, V gene, D gene, clone size, CDR3 DNA, CDR3 protein. The D gene is left open where the match is weak. Rows may omit the clone size; those that give it use once, few, many or a size class.

J gene: TRBJ2-5; V gene: TRBV20-1; D gene: -; clone size: -; CDR3 DNA: TGCAGTGCTAGAGGGAGTTTCGAGGGAGGGACCCAGTACTTC; CDR3 protein: CSARGSFEGGTQYF
J gene: TRBJ1-4; V gene: TRBV15; D gene: TRBD1; clone size: medium-sized; CDR3 DNA: TGTGCCACCAGTCAGACAGGGAAGGGTGAAAAACTGTTTTTT; CDR3 protein: CATSQTGKGEKLFF
J gene: TRBJ2-5; V gene: TRBV7-2; D gene: -; clone size: -; CDR3 DNA: TGTGCCAGCAGCCCTCAGGTAGTTCGACAAGAGACCCAGTACTTC; CDR3 protein: CASSPQVVRQETQYF
J gene: TRBJ1-2; V gene: TRBV6-2/TRBV6-3; D gene: -; clone size: medium-sized; CDR3 DNA: TGTGCCAGCAGTTATTCCGAGACGGATGGCTACACCTTC; CDR3 protein: CASSYSETDGYTF
J gene: TRBJ2-1; V gene: TRBV4-3; D gene: -; clone size: -; CDR3 DNA: TGCGCCAGCAGTCTCGCGGCGGGTGAGCAGTTCTTC; CDR3 protein: CASSLAAGEQFF
J gene: TRBJ2-3; V gene: TRBV6-1; D gene: TRBD2; clone size: few; CDR3 DNA: TGTGCCAGCACGGGCCTAGCGGGAGATCGGGGAACAGATACGCAGTATTTT; CDR3 protein: CASTGLAGDRGTDTQYF
J gene: TRBJ2-1; V gene: TRBV20-1; D gene: TRBD2; clone size: medium-sized; CDR3 DNA: TGCAGTGCTTGCCGGACTAGCGGGAGCAATGAGCAGTTCTTC; CDR3 protein: CSACRTSGSNEQFF
J gene: TRBJ2-7; V gene: TRBV19; D gene: -; clone size: medium-sized; CDR3 DNA: TGTGCCAGTAGTGACGGGGCAATCGAGCAGTACTTC; CDR3 protein: CASSDGAIEQYF
J gene: TRBJ2-1; V gene: TRBV19; D gene: TRBD1; clone size: medium-sized; CDR3 DNA: TGTGCCAGTACCGGCGGGACAGGGAACTACAATGAGCAGTTCTTC; CDR3 protein: CASTGGTGNYNEQFF
J gene: TRBJ1-3; V gene: TRBV20-1; D gene: -; clone size: medium-sized; CDR3 DNA: TGCAGTGCTACAACAGGGTTGGCTGGAAACACCATATATTTT; CDR3 protein: CSATTGLAGNTIYF
J gene: TRBJ1-1; V gene: TRBV28; D gene: TRBD1; clone size: -; CDR3 DNA: TGTGCCAGCAGTCCCACATTTGGGACAGCGAACACTGAAGCTTTCTTT; CDR3 protein: CASSPTFGTANTEAFF
J gene: TRBJ2-5; V gene: TRBV18; D gene: -; clone size: few; CDR3 DNA: TGTGCCAGCTCACCCCTGATGGGGGTCGCTGAGACCCAGTACTTC; CDR3 protein: CASSPLMGVAETQYF
J gene: TRBJ2-2; V gene: TRBV6-5; D gene: TRBD1; clone size: -; CDR3 DNA: TGTGCCAGCAGAACAGGGGACACCGGGGAGCTGTTTTTT; CDR3 protein: CASRTGDTGELFF
J gene: TRBJ2-7; V gene: TRBV6-5; D gene: TRBD1; clone size: -; CDR3 DNA: TGTGCCAGCAGTCATCGGACAGGGGGCGCGTCCTACGAGCAGTACTTC; CDR3 protein: CASSHRTGGASYEQYF